These 17 T cell receptor beta chains were sequenced from one sample in a study of blood T cell repertoires in COVID-19. TCRdb keeps only in-frame clones here, not all; method: immunoSEQ multiplex PCR. The data contain some 230,000 clones, roughly 80% of them singletons. The sequenced sample consisted of peripheral blood. These receptors all come from a woman aged 25 to 39 who had recovered from COVID-19.

V is TRBV6-1 and J is TRBJ2-3; 7 bases are a match to TRBD2. The length of the CDR3 is 17 residues. CDR1 and CDR2 from the germline V gene are MNHNS and SASEGT. After removal of 3 bases from V and 5 bases from J, the junction contained 14 bases not matched to a gene. CDR3 region: CASSEGGGGGSKDTQYF. As DNA, the CDR3 is TGTGCCAGCAGTGAGGGGGGTGGTGGCGGGAGTAAAGATACGCAGTATTTT.

This sequence joins TRBV28 and TRBJ2-7, with 8 bases fitting TRBD2. Germline V CDR1 and CDR2: MDHEN, SYDVKM. The CDR3 loop spans 16 amino acids. Trimming took 3 bases from V and 2 from J; bases not matched to a gene: 9. For the CDR3, the DNA is TGTGCCAGCAGTTTGACCAGCGGGAGAAGCCCCTACGAGCAGTACTTC. It codes for CASSLTSGRSPYEQYF.

This clone was picked up one time. The chain employs TRBV19 and TRBJ1-5; possibly TRBD1 for D (5 bases). V shed 5 bases and J shed 2 bases, with 13 bases lying between them. In germline, CDR1 is LNHDA, CDR2 SQIVND (reference sequence). CDR3 length: 15 amino acids. CDR3 sequence reads: CASSVRSRGNQPQHF. The CDR3 bases are TGTGCCAGTAGTGTTCGATCCAGGGGCAATCAGCCCCAGCATTTT.

The V gene is TRBV24-1, the J gene TRBJ2-2; 12 nucleotides align to TRBD2. This CDR3 is 16 amino acids long. V was clipped by 2 bases and J by 12 bases; unmatched bases: 9. The germline CDR1 and CDR2 sequences are KGHDR and SFDVKD. The CDR3, as DNA: TGTGCCACCAGTGATTCCGGGACTAGCGGGCGTCGGCAGCTGTTTTTT. This gives the protein CATSDSGTSGRRQLFF.

The chain uses TRBV6-5 and TRBJ2-5, with 9 bases that match TRBD2. The CDR3 has 15 residues. Germline-derived CDR1 and CDR2 are MNHEY and SVGAGI. Trimming took 5 bases from V and 5 from J; bases not matched to a gene: 9. CDR3 nucleotide sequence: TGTGCCAGCAGTCCGGTTAGCGGGAGCAGGGAGACCCAGTACTTC. Encoded protein: CASSPVSGSRETQYF.

The genes are TRBV12-5 and TRBJ2-7; D ambiguous. The CDR3 loop spans 14 amino acids. V was trimmed by 0 bases and J by 6 bases, leaving 12 bases between them. Germline CDR1 reads LGHNT; CDR2 reads FRNRAP. The CDR3 region has the DNA TGTGCTAGTGGTTTGGTACAGCTTCTCCTCGAGCAGTACTTC. Translated: CASGLVQLLLEQYF.

The chain has TRBV30 and TRBJ2-1; maybe TRBD2 (5 bases). The CDR3 spans 13 residues. Germline CDR1 and CDR2: GTSNPN and SVGIG (reference sequence). Trimming pared 0 bases from V and 12 bases from J, leaving 15 bases between. The CDR3 DNA is TGTGCCTGGAGTGTACTGGACTCCCATGGGCAGTTCTTC. It specifies CAWSVLDSHGQFF.

V usage is TRBV30 and J usage is TRBJ2-2; D is possibly TRBD2 (5 bases). This CDR3 spans 14 amino acids. In germline, CDR1 is GTSNPN, CDR2 SVGIG (reference sequence). V gave up 3 bases and J gave up 6 bases, with 14 bases separating them. The CDR3 reads CAWRQQRAPGELFF. In nucleotides, the CDR3 is TGTGCCTGGAGGCAGCAGAGGGCGCCCGGGGAGCTGTTTTTT.

The gene calls are TRBV20-1 and TRBJ1-6; the D is unclear. The CDR3 has 15 amino acids. Trimming took off 3 bases at V and 6 bases at J, with 15 bases between the two ends. CDR1 is DFQATT, CDR2 SNEGSKA, per germline (reference sequence). CDR3 sequence reads: CSASGEPGGNSPLHF. CDR3 in DNA: TGCAGTGCTAGTGGGGAGCCAGGTGGTAATTCACCCCTCCACTTT.

This chain uses TRBV24-1 with TRBJ1-5; D is ambiguous. Germline loops: CDR1 KGHDR, CDR2 SFDVKD. V lost 2 bases and J lost 5, with 15 bases in between. The CDR3 spans 16 residues. The CDR3 DNA reads as TGTGCCACCAGTGATTCAGGCCGAGGGAGTCATCAGCCCCAGCATTTT. Translating gives CATSDSGRGSHQPQHF.

The chain has TRBV7-9 and TRBJ2-1; possible D gene TRBD2, 6 bases. CDR3 size: 14 residues. Per the germline V gene, CDR1 is SEHNR and CDR2 is FQNEAQ (reference sequence). V lost 2 bases and J lost 11, with 16 bases in between. The CDR3 sequence: CASSLPGPGGKQFF. CDR3 nucleotides: TGTGCCAGCAGCTTACCGGGCCCCGGGGGTAAGCAGTTCTTC.

The V gene is TRBV27, the J gene TRBJ1-2, with 10 bases identical to TRBD1. Germline values: CDR1 MNHEY, CDR2 SMNVEV (reference sequence). The CDR3 is 14 residues long. J lost 7 bases, V lost 4 bases, and 6 bases had no gene match. CDR3 DNA: TGTGCCAGCAGTTCGACAGGGGGCACGGGTGGCTACACCTTC. This encodes CASSSTGGTGGYTF.

V is TRBV5-1 and J is TRBJ2-7; TRBD1 is a possible D gene (5 bases). V lost 4 bases to trimming and J lost 5 bases, with 16 bases between them. Germline CDR1 and CDR2: SGHRS and YFSETQ. This CDR3 has 14 amino acids. CDR3 sequence (DNA): TGCGCCAGCAGCGGGATAGCAGGGTTCCACGAGCAGTACTTC. It codes for CASSGIAGFHEQYF.

The CDR3 nucleotides are TGTGCCAGTAGTCCAACCGGGACTAGCGGCTACGAGCAGTACTTC. It yields the protein CASSPTGTSGYEQYF. V gene TRBV19 combines with J gene TRBJ2-7; 11 bases agree with TRBD2. The CDR3 has 15 amino acids. Germline CDR1 and CDR2: LNHDA and SQIVND (reference sequence). V trimming: 5 bases; J trimming: 3 bases; junction bases outside the gene matches: 6. The full variable domain, its missing parts supplied by reference TRBV19 and TRBJ2-7, is DGGITQSPKYLFRKEGQNVTLSCEQNLNHDAMYWYRQDPGQGLRLIYYSQIVNDFQKGDIAEGYSVSREKKESFPLTVTSAQKNPTAFYLCASSPTGTSGYEQYFGPGTRLTVT.

The chain employs TRBV6-5 and TRBJ1-2; D is unresolved. The length of the CDR3 is 16 residues. CDR1 and CDR2 (germline): MNHEY, SVGAGI. The ends were cut back, 0 bases at V and 2 bases at J, with 13 bases in the middle. The CDR3 loop is CASSYSRSGPNYGYTF. The CDR3 coding sequence is TGTGCCAGCAGTTACTCAAGATCGGGTCCCAACTATGGCTACACCTTC.

The V call is TRBV14, the J call TRBJ2-7; a weak D match, TRBD1 (5 bases). The CDR3 length is 14 residues. The V end lost 1 base, the J end lost 5 bases, and 12 bases lay between the germline ends. Germline-derived CDR1 and CDR2 are SGHDN and FVKESK. CDR3 residues: CASSQVPTANEQYF. CDR3 DNA: TGTGCCAGCAGCCAAGTTCCGACAGCGAACGAGCAGTACTTC.

The V gene is TRBV27, the J gene TRBJ2-2, with 10 positions matching TRBD2. Germline-derived CDR1 and CDR2 are MNHEY and SMNVEV (reference sequence). The CDR3 loop spans 15 amino acids. V gave up 7 bases and J gave up 9 bases; unmatched junction bases: 11. CDR3 DNA sequence: TGTGCCAGCACCGCTCTAGCGGGAGCAGCCCGGGAGCTGTTTTTT. Encoded protein: CASTALAGAARELFF.